The rows below give T cell receptor beta chains drawn from one sample of a study of blood T cell repertoires in COVID-19. Sequenced by immunoSEQ multiplex PCR; TCRdb stores in-frame clones only, minus some. Of roughly 310,000 clones in the sample, about 88% are singletons; the top ten hold approximately 9.4%. Sequencing was carried out using PBMCs or T cells enriched from blood (not recorded which). These receptors all come from a woman between 40 and 50 years old who had recovered from COVID-19. Each CDR3 is given with its conserved first and last residue. The order of the fields is clone size, D gene, V gene, J gene, CDR3 DNA, CDR3 protein. A D gene is named only where the DNA matches it firmly. Size tells how often a clone was seen (once, few, many) or the class of an expanded clone, and some rows leave it out.

size: -
D: -
V: TRBV6-6
J: TRBJ1-2
DNA: TGTGCCAGCAGTTACTCAGAACAGCTCTATGGCTACACCTTC
CDR3: CASSYSEQLYGYTF

size: once
D: TRBD1
V: TRBV27
J: TRBJ1-2
DNA: TGTGCCAGCAGTTTCGACAGGGGAGGGGGCTACACCTTC
CDR3: CASSFDRGGGYTF

size: -
D: TRBD1
V: TRBV29-1
J: TRBJ2-7
DNA: TGCAGCGCCTCTCCGGGACAGGCCTACGAGCAGTACTTC
CDR3: CSASPGQAYEQYF

size: -
D: -
V: TRBV6-5
J: TRBJ1-3
DNA: TGTGCCAGCAGTTACTCGAACGGGGGTTCTGGAAACACCATATATTTT
CDR3: CASSYSNGGSGNTIYF

size: -
D: -
V: TRBV5-6
J: TRBJ1-1
DNA: TGTGCCAGCAGCTTTGGGGCAGGCACTGAAGCTTTCTTT
CDR3: CASSFGAGTEAFF

size: -
D: -
V: TRBV24-1
J: TRBJ2-3
DNA: TGTGCCACCAGCACGCGGACGGACTTGACAGATACGCAGTATTTT
CDR3: CATSTRTDLTDTQYF

size: -
D: -
V: TRBV28
J: TRBJ2-7
DNA: TGTGCCAGCAGTTTAAGTCGTCTGAGTACCTACGAGCAGTACTTC
CDR3: CASSLSRLSTYEQYF

size: -
D: -
V: TRBV29-1
J: TRBJ2-3
DNA: TGCAGCGTTTTAGCCCTTAACACAGATACGCAGTATTTT
CDR3: CSVLALNTDTQYF

size: -
D: -
V: TRBV6-1
J: TRBJ2-7
DNA: TGTGCCAGCAGTTTCTCTAGCTACGAGCAGTACTTC
CDR3: CASSFSSYEQYF

size: -
D: TRBD1
V: TRBV25-1
J: TRBJ2-2
DNA: TGTGCCAGCAGTGACCTCGACAGGGGTCGGCCCGGGGAGCTGTTTTTT
CDR3: CASSDLDRGRPGELFF

size: -
D: -
V: TRBV7-2
J: TRBJ1-5
DNA: TGTGCCAGCAGCTTGAGGGGGAATCAGCCCCAGCATTTT
CDR3: CASSLRGNQPQHF

size: -
D: TRBD2
V: TRBV7-8
J: TRBJ2-1
DNA: TGTGCCAGCAGCATTACTAGCGGGACGAGCTCCTACAATGAGCAGTTCTTC
CDR3: CASSITSGTSSYNEQFF

size: -
D: -
V: TRBV5-6
J: TRBJ1-3
DNA: TGTGCCAGCAGGAGGGCGGGCCACTCTGGAAACACCATATATTTT
CDR3: CASRRAGHSGNTIYF

size: -
D: -
V: TRBV18
J: TRBJ1-3
DNA: TGTGCCAGCTCACCGGGGGCAGTAAACACCATATATTTT
CDR3: CASSPGAVNTIYF

size: -
D: TRBD1
V: TRBV28
J: TRBJ1-5
DNA: TGTGCCAGCAGAGGGGACAGGGGCAGGCAGCCCCAGCATTTT
CDR3: CASRGDRGRQPQHF

size: -
D: TRBD1
V: TRBV7-2
J: TRBJ1-2
DNA: TGTGCCAGCAGCGACGTGGGACAGGGTTATGGCTACACCTTC
CDR3: CASSDVGQGYGYTF

size: -
D: TRBD1
V: TRBV5-4
J: TRBJ1-2
DNA: TGTGCCAGCAGCCACGGACAGGGGGCTACCTATGGCTACACCTTC
CDR3: CASSHGQGATYGYTF